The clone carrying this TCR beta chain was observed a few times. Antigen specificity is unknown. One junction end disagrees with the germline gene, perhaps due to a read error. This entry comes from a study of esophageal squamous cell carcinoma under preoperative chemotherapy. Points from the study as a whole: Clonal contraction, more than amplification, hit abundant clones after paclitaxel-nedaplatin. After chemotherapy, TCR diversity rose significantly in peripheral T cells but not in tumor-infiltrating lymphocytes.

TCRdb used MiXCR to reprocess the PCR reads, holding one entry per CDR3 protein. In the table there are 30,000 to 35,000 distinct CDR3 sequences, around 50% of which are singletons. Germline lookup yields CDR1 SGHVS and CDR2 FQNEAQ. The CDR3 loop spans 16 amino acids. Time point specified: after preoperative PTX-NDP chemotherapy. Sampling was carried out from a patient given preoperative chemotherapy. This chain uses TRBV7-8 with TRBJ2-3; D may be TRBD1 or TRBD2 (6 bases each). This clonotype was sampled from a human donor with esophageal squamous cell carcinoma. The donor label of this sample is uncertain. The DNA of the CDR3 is TGTGCCAGCGGGGGCCTCGGGGGCCGGGCCGGTGATACGCAGTACTTT. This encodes CASGGLGGRAGDTQYF.